A selection of T cell receptor beta chains follows, all from one sample in a study of cytomegalovirus exposure and HLA in healthy donors. The data were produced by immunoSEQ multiplex PCR, yet TCRdb's version contains in-frame clones alone and is incomplete. This sample yields around 170,000 clones, of which 81% are seen a single time; 3.8% belongs to the top ten. The sample was PBMCs. Receptors were obtained from a man aged 45 to 65 in good health and CMV-seronegative. The CDR3 runs from the conserved cysteine through the conserved F or W. Each record gives: clone size, D gene, J gene, V gene, CDR3 protein, CDR3 DNA. D genes are given only for firm matches. Clone size is shown for a subset of rows, as once, few, many or a class of expanded clone.

size: NA; D: NA; J: TRBJ1-1; V: TRBV7-2; CDR3: CASSPYSMNTEAFF; DNA: TGTGCCAGCAGCCCTTACAGTATGAACACTGAAGCTTTCTTT
size: once; D: TRBD2; J: TRBJ2-2; V: TRBV6-5; CDR3: CASSPLAGSTGELFF; DNA: TGTGCCAGCAGCCCCCTAGCGGGGAGCACCGGGGAGCTGTTTTTT
size: NA; D: NA; J: TRBJ2-2; V: TRBV6-6; CDR3: CALQGAVNTGELFF; DNA: TGTGCCTTACAGGGAGCGGTTAACACCGGGGAGCTGTTTTTT
size: NA; D: TRBD2; J: TRBJ2-5; V: TRBV27; CDR3: CASSRGVAGGWETQYF; DNA: TGTGCCAGCAGTCGAGGGGTAGCGGGGGGCTGGGAGACCCAGTACTTC
size: NA; D: NA; J: TRBJ1-1; V: TRBV11-3; CDR3: CASSVMANTEAFF; DNA: TGTGCCAGCAGCGTGATGGCAAACACTGAAGCTTTCTTT
size: NA; D: NA; J: TRBJ1-3; V: TRBV7-2; CDR3: CASSPTTGGNTIYF; DNA: TGTGCCAGCAGCCCCACCACGGGTGGAAACACCATATATTTT
size: NA; D: NA; J: TRBJ1-2; V: TRBV19; CDR3: CASSPPGPEGYGYTF; DNA: TGTGCCAGTAGTCCCCCCGGACCGGAGGGCTATGGCTACACCTTC
size: NA; D: TRBD1; J: TRBJ1-2; V: TRBV19; CDR3: CASDRTGRYYGYTF; DNA: TGTGCCAGCGATCGGACAGGGAGATACTATGGCTACACCTTC
size: NA; D: TRBD1; J: TRBJ2-1; V: TRBV15; CDR3: CATSGQGARNNEQFF; DNA: TGTGCCACCAGCGGTCAGGGGGCACGAAACAATGAGCAGTTCTTC
size: NA; D: TRBD1; J: TRBJ2-7; V: TRBV5-1; CDR3: CASSLQGFLYEQYF; DNA: TGCGCCAGCAGCCTACAGGGGTTCCTCTACGAGCAGTACTTC
size: NA; D: NA; J: TRBJ1-2; V: TRBV9; CDR3: CASSPTEGYTF; DNA: TGTGCCAGCAGCCCAACAGAAGGCTACACCTTC
size: NA; D: NA; J: TRBJ1-5; V: TRBV19; CDR3: CASLPGHKNRFNQPQHF; DNA: TGTGCCAGCTTACCGGGACATAAAAACCGCTTTAATCAGCCCCAGCATTTT
size: few; D: NA; J: TRBJ1-1; V: TRBV25-1; CDR3: CASSESRGREGGEAFF; DNA: TGTGCCAGCAGTGAATCTCGAGGTCGGGAGGGTGGTGAAGCTTTCTTT
size: NA; D: NA; J: TRBJ1-6; V: TRBV7-8; CDR3: CASSPHWGGSYNSPLHF; DNA: TGTGCCAGCAGCCCCCACTGGGGCGGTTCCTATAATTCACCCCTCCACTTT
size: NA; D: TRBD1; J: TRBJ2-2; V: TRBV27; CDR3: CASSSPFQGAVGELFF; DNA: TGTGCCAGCAGTTCTCCCTTCCAGGGGGCTGTCGGGGAGCTGTTTTTT
size: NA; D: TRBD2; J: TRBJ2-1; V: TRBV5-1; CDR3: CASSAGLAGINEQFF; DNA: TGCGCCAGCAGCGCTGGACTAGCGGGGATTAATGAGCAGTTCTTC
size: NA; D: TRBD1; J: TRBJ1-3; V: TRBV7-9; CDR3: CASRDTGGSGNTIYF; DNA: TGTGCCAGCAGGGATACAGGGGGCTCTGGAAACACCATATATTTT
size: NA; D: NA; J: TRBJ1-6; V: TRBV5-5; CDR3: CASSLDGQRISYNSPLHF; DNA: TGTGCCAGCAGCTTGGACGGACAGCGAATCTCCTATAATTCACCCCTCCACTTT
size: NA; D: NA; J: TRBJ1-2; V: TRBV5-8; CDR3: CASKPDFNYGYTF; DNA: TGTGCCAGCAAGCCGGACTTTAACTATGGCTACACCTTC
size: once; D: TRBD1; J: TRBJ2-1; V: TRBV11-3; CDR3: CASSLDRDRGNEQFF; DNA: TGTGCCAGCAGCTTAGATCGAGACAGGGGTAATGAGCAGTTCTTC
size: few; D: NA; J: TRBJ2-2; V: TRBV6-6; CDR3: CASSSGYTGELFF; DNA: TGTGCCAGCAGTTCAGGGTACACCGGGGAGCTGTTTTTT
size: NA; D: NA; J: TRBJ1-2; V: TRBV29-1; CDR3: CSVESRAGGYTF; DNA: TGCAGCGTTGAATCCAGGGCGGGAGGCTACACCTTC
size: once; D: NA; J: TRBJ1-1; V: TRBV7-2; CDR3: CASSLGSAGNTEAFF; DNA: TGTGCCAGCAGCTTAGGATCGGCAGGGAACACTGAAGCTTTCTTT
size: once; D: NA; J: TRBJ1-1; V: TRBV30; CDR3: CAWSLNTEAFF; DNA: TGTGCCTGGAGCCTTAACACTGAAGCTTTCTTT
size: few; D: NA; J: TRBJ2-3; V: TRBV2; CDR3: CASSEGRTQYF; DNA: TGTGCCAGCAGTGAAGGTCGTACGCAGTATTTT
size: NA; D: NA; J: TRBJ1-3; V: TRBV11-1; CDR3: CASSLEEWGGGNTIYF; DNA: TGTGCCAGCAGCTTAGAAGAATGGGGAGGAGGAAACACCATATATTTT
size: few; D: NA; J: TRBJ1-3; V: TRBV5-8; CDR3: CASSLGSSRGNTIYF; DNA: TGTGCCAGCAGCTTGGGATCCTCGAGGGGAAACACCATATATTTT
size: NA; D: NA; J: TRBJ2-5; V: TRBV14; CDR3: CASSQDIRGGRETQYF; DNA: TGTGCCAGCAGCCAAGATATAAGGGGCGGTAGAGAGACCCAGTACTTC
size: NA; D: NA; J: TRBJ1-6; V: TRBV6-1; CDR3: CASRAHSYNSPLHF; DNA: TGTGCCAGCAGGGCCCACTCCTATAATTCACCCCTCCACTTT
size: NA; D: TRBD2; J: TRBJ2-3; V: TRBV19; CDR3: CASSDPGTSGAYTQYF; DNA: TGTGCCAGTAGTGACCCGGGGACTAGCGGGGCTTATACGCAGTATTTT
size: NA; D: TRBD1; J: TRBJ1-4; V: TRBV10-3; CDR3: CAISVDRGHGEKLFF; DNA: TGTGCCATCAGTGTTGACAGGGGACATGGTGAAAAACTGTTTTTT
size: NA; D: NA; J: TRBJ2-3; V: TRBV11-2; CDR3: CASFPGGTTDTQYF; DNA: TGTGCCAGCTTTCCCGGCGGGACCACAGATACGCAGTATTTT
size: NA; D: NA; J: TRBJ2-2; V: TRBV30; CDR3: CAWRAPGNTGELFF; DNA: TGTGCCTGGAGGGCGCCGGGAAACACCGGGGAGCTGTTTTTT
size: few; D: TRBD1; J: TRBJ2-3; V: TRBV7-9; CDR3: CASSLVGTGADTQYF; DNA: TGTGCCAGCAGCTTAGTAGGGACAGGGGCAGATACGCAGTATTTT
size: NA; D: TRBD1; J: TRBJ2-1; V: TRBV5-6; CDR3: CASSSSFETGFYNEQFF; DNA: TGTGCCAGCAGCTCAAGTTTCGAGACAGGGTTTTACAATGAGCAGTTCTTC
size: NA; D: NA; J: TRBJ2-7; V: TRBV7-2; CDR3: CASSRTSYEQYF; DNA: TGTGCCAGCAGCCGCACATCCTACGAGCAGTACTTC
size: NA; D: TRBD1; J: TRBJ1-5; V: TRBV7-9; CDR3: CASSKTGLVQPQHF; DNA: TGTGCCAGCAGCAAGACAGGGTTGGTTCAGCCCCAGCATTTT
size: NA; D: TRBD1; J: TRBJ1-5; V: TRBV6-1; CDR3: CASGTGGNQPQHF; DNA: TGTGCCAGCGGGACAGGGGGTAATCAGCCCCAGCATTTT
size: NA; D: NA; J: TRBJ1-2; V: TRBV6-5; CDR3: CASSYLRTDNYGYTF; DNA: TGTGCCAGCAGTTACCTACGGACAGATAACTATGGCTACACCTTC
size: once; D: NA; J: TRBJ2-2; V: TRBV7-6; CDR3: CASSLGPGRAGELFF; DNA: TGTGCCAGCAGCTTAGGCCCGGGTCGGGCCGGGGAGCTGTTTTTT
size: few; D: NA; J: TRBJ2-7; V: TRBV9; CDR3: CASSVELNRDEQYF; DNA: TGTGCCAGCAGCGTAGAATTAAACAGGGACGAGCAGTACTTC
size: NA; D: TRBD1; J: TRBJ1-5; V: TRBV19; CDR3: CASSNAGGYWPQHF; DNA: TGTGCCAGTAGTAACGCAGGGGGATATTGGCCCCAGCATTTT
size: NA; D: NA; J: TRBJ1-1; V: TRBV15; CDR3: CATSNFGNTEAFF; DNA: TGTGCCACCAGCAATTTCGGGAACACTGAAGCTTTCTTT
size: NA; D: NA; J: TRBJ2-2; V: TRBV7-9; CDR3: CASSLVGSGTGELFF; DNA: TGTGCCAGCAGCTTAGTGGGTAGCGGCACCGGGGAGCTGTTTTTT
size: NA; D: TRBD1; J: TRBJ2-7; V: TRBV5-1; CDR3: CASSFPQQGTYEQYF; DNA: TGCGCCAGCAGCTTCCCTCAACAGGGGACCTACGAGCAGTACTTC
size: NA; D: TRBD2; J: TRBJ2-1; V: TRBV28; CDR3: CASSPPLAGYNEQFF; DNA: TGTGCCAGCAGCCCCCCACTAGCGGGGTACAATGAGCAGTTCTTC
size: NA; D: TRBD1; J: TRBJ1-1; V: TRBV5-6; CDR3: CASSTLTGVALAFF; DNA: TGTGCCAGCAGCACATTGACAGGGGTTGCTTTAGCTTTCTTT
size: NA; D: TRBD1; J: TRBJ1-5; V: TRBV18; CDR3: CASSPSGGTEPQHF; DNA: TGTGCCAGCTCCCCCTCAGGGGGCACGGAGCCCCAGCATTTT
size: NA; D: TRBD2; J: TRBJ2-1; V: TRBV6-5; CDR3: CASTRASGGSEQFF; DNA: TGTGCCAGCACCCGAGCTAGCGGGGGATCTGAGCAGTTCTTC
size: NA; D: NA; J: TRBJ1-5; V: TRBV5-4; CDR3: CASSVTGPGGNQPQHF; DNA: TGTGCCAGCAGCGTAACGGGACCGGGGGGCAATCAGCCCCAGCATTTT
size: NA; D: TRBD1; J: TRBJ2-5; V: TRBV4-1; CDR3: CASSQEQGSQYF; DNA: TGCGCCAGCAGCCAAGAACAGGGGTCCCAGTACTTC
size: NA; D: NA; J: TRBJ2-4; V: TRBV7-3; CDR3: CASSADSAKNIQYF; DNA: TGTGCCAGCAGCGCCGACTCGGCCAAAAACATTCAGTACTTC
size: NA; D: TRBD1; J: TRBJ2-1; V: TRBV14; CDR3: CASSQDLAFGQGQYEQFF; DNA: TGTGCCAGCAGCCAAGATCTTGCCTTTGGACAGGGGCAGTATGAGCAGTTCTTC
size: NA; D: TRBD1; J: TRBJ1-2; V: TRBV5-6; CDR3: CASSLRTGGPSIEGYTF; DNA: TGTGCCAGCAGCTTGCGGACAGGGGGACCATCTATAGAAGGCTACACCTTC
size: NA; D: TRBD1; J: TRBJ1-2; V: TRBV11-2; CDR3: CASSPSSGTGGYTF; DNA: TGTGCCAGCAGCCCTAGTAGTGGGACAGGGGGCTACACCTTC
size: NA; D: NA; J: TRBJ2-2; V: TRBV10-3; CDR3: CAISAGGELFF; DNA: TGTGCCATCAGTGCAGGCGGGGAGCTGTTTTTT
size: NA; D: NA; J: TRBJ1-3; V: TRBV11-2; CDR3: CASSPSGNTIYF; DNA: TGTGCCAGCAGCCCGTCTGGAAACACCATATATTTT
size: few; D: NA; J: TRBJ1-5; V: TRBV15; CDR3: CATSHLGSNQPQHF; DNA: TGTGCCACCAGCCACCTCGGTAGCAATCAGCCCCAGCATTTT
size: NA; D: NA; J: TRBJ2-3; V: TRBV7-3; CDR3: CASSRQDTDTQYF; DNA: TGTGCCAGCAGCCGACAGGACACAGATACGCAGTATTTT
size: NA; D: NA; J: TRBJ1-2; V: TRBV19; CDR3: CASSIGLDYGYTF; DNA: TGTGCCAGTAGTATAGGACTCGACTATGGCTACACCTTC